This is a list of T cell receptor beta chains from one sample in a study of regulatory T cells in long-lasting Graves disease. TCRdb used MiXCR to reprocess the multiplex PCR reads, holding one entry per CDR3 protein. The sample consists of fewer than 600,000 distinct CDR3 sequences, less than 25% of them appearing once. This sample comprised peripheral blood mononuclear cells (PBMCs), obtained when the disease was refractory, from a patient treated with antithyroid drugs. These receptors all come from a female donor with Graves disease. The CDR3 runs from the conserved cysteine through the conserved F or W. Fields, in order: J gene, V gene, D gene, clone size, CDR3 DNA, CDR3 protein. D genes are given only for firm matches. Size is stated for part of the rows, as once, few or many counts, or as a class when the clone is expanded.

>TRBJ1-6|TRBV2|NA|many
TGTGCCAGCACCTCCGAACATAATTCACCCCTCCACTTT
CASTSEHNSPLHF
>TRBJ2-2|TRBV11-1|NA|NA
TGTGCCAGCCGGTGGGCTACCGCGAACACCGGGGAGCTGTTTTTT
CASRWATANTGELFF
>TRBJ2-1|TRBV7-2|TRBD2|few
TGTGCCAGCAGCTTAGCCGGTAGGGCTAGCGGGAAACACAATGAGCAGTTCTTC
CASSLAGRASGKHNEQFF
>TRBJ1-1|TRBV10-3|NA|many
TGTGCCATCAGTGAGTCGGACCAAGCTTTCTTT
CAISESDQAFF
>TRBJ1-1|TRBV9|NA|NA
TGTGCCAGCAGCGTAGAAGGGGGAGACGACACTGAAGCTTTCTTT
CASSVEGGDDTEAFF
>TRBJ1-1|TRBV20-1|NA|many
TGCAGTGCTAGGGGGAGACGGGTGAACACTGAAGCTTTCTTT
CSARGRRVNTEAFF
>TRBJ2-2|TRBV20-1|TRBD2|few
TGCAGTGCTGAGGCAGCGGGGGGGACGAACACCGGGGAGCTGTTTTTT
CSAEAAGGTNTGELFF
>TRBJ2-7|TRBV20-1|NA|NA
TGCAGTGCTGAGCCGGGACTCGTTCCATACGAGCAGTACTTC
CSAEPGLVPYEQYF
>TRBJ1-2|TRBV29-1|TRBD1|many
TGCAGCGTTGATTGGGACAGAATTAATGGCTACACCTTC
CSVDWDRINGYTF
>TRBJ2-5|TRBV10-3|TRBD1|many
TGTGCCATCAGTGACGGGACAGGGTTTTCCCAGTACTTC
CAISDGTGFSQYF